The clone carrying this T cell receptor (beta chain) was picked up many times. Antigen: not known. Trimming stripped 8 bases from V and 0 bases from J, with 14 bases between. Germline assignment: CDR1 SGHTA and CDR2 FQGNSA. The length of the CDR3 is 14 residues. Full-length variable regions came from constant-region reverse primers plus semi-nested Nested Universal Primer A PCR. TCRdb re-derived calls from the 5' RACE reads in MiXCR, one entry per CDR3 protein. The data hold about 54,000 distinct CDR3 sequences, with 17% observed a single time. Study-level results: The larger cohort examined one V-J beta rearrangement, not whole repertoires. Tumor Treg TCRs overlapped most with tumor naive CD4+ cells.

This receptor was identified in a female donor with breast cancer. Sequences were obtained from naive CD4+ T cells sorted from blood. Documented subset: naive CD4+ T cells, CD4+CD45RA+CD25-. The rearrangement uses TRBV7-2 and TRBJ2-7, with D possibly being TRBD2 (5 bases). The CDR3 DNA reads as TGTGCCAGCCAAGAGGGCGGTCTCTCCTACGAGCAGTACTTC. Encoded protein: CASQEGGLSYEQYF.